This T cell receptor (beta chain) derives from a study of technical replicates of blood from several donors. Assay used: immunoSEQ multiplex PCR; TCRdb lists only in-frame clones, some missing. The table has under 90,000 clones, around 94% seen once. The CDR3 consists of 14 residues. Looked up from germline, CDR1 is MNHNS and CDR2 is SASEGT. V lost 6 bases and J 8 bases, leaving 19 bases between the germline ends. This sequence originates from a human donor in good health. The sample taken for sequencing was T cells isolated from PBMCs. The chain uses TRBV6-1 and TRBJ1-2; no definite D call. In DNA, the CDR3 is TGTGCCAGCAGCGAGACGGGGATGGTTCTGGGCTACACCTTC. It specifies CASSETGMVLGYTF.